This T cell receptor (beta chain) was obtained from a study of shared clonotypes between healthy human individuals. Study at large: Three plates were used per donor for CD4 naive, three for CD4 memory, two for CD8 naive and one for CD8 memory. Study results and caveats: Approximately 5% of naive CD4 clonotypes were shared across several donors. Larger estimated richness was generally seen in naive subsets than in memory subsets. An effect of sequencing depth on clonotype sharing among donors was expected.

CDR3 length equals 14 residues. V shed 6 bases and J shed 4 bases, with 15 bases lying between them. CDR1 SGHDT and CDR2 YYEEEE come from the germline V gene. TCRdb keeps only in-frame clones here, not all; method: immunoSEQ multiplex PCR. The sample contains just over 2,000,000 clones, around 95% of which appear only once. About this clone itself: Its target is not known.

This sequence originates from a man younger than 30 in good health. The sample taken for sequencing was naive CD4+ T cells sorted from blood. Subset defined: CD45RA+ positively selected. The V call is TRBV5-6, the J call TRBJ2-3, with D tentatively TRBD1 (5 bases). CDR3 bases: TGTGCCAGCAACTTCAGGGTTTTGGCAGATACGCAGTATTTT. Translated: CASNFRVLADTQYF. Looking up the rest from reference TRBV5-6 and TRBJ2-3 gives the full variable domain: DAGVTQSPTHLIKTRGQQVTLRCSPKSGHDTVSWYQQALGQGPQFIFQYYEEEERQRGNFPDRFSGHQFPNYSSELNVNALLLGDSALYLCASNFRVLADTQYFGPGTRLTVL.